The entry below describes one TCR beta chain. Profiled with immunoSEQ multiplex PCR; TCRdb holds only in-frame clones, not every one. The table records roughly 380,000 clones, around nine tenths of them present only once. This sample was included in a study of Ad26.COV2.S vaccination and SARS-CoV-2 variants. Across the whole study: The authors gave Ad26.COV2.S intramuscularly, either once or twice 56 days apart.

Treatment noted: some 19 received Ad26.COV2.S at low or high dose, single or two shots; a few received placebo; per-sample allocation not given. Specimens were obtained on day 63 following the first vaccine or placebo injection. V lost 6 bases to trimming and J lost 5 bases, with 12 bases between them. Germline V gene data show CDR1 as MDHEN and CDR2 as SYDVKM. This CDR3 is built from 13 residues. The material was peripheral blood, obtained in a trial of Ad26.COV2.S vaccine versus placebo. J is TRBJ2-3 and V is TRBV28, with D unresolved. This receptor was taken from a person aged 18-65 years who received the Ad26.COV2.S COVID-19 vaccine or a placebo. This CDR3 reads CASSSRLLDTQYF. The CDR3 DNA is TGTGCCAGCAGCTCTCGACTCCTAGATACGCAGTATTTT.